The next 23 T cell receptor beta chains were all read from a single sample in a study of CD8+ T cells in alopecia areata. Isolated RNA was reverse transcribed into cDNA used as the sequencing template. Here immunoSEQ multiplex PCR was the method, and the copy in TCRdb shows in-frame clones only, minus some. The sample contains some 220,000 clones, about 57% of which appear only once. Specified treatment: oral pan-JAK inhibitor, 5-10 mg twice daily. Sequencing used CD4+ T cells sorted from blood, obtained at week 4, from a patient treated with tofacitinib. These receptors all stem from a human donor with alopecia areata.

This chain uses TRBV30 with TRBJ1-4, with 9 bases identical to TRBD1. Per the germline V gene, CDR1 is GTSNPN and CDR2 is SVGIG (reference sequence). V dropped 3 bases and J dropped 8; count of bases not matched to a gene: 10. The CDR3 is 15 residues long. As DNA, the CDR3 is TGTGCCTGGAGCCCGAGGGGACAGGGAAAAGAAAAACTGTTTTTT. Translated: CAWSPRGQGKEKLFF.

This chain connects TRBV29-1 to TRBJ2-1; 9 positions agree with TRBD1. The ends lost 2 bases at V and 4 bases at J; junction bases unmatched: 6. CDR3 length equals 15 residues. Germline V gene lookup returns CDR1 SQVTM and CDR2 ANQGSEA. The CDR3 DNA reads TGCAGCGTTGAAATAGGGACAGGGCCTTACAATGAGCAGTTCTTC. It yields the protein CSVEIGTGPYNEQFF.

V is TRBV7-3 and J is TRBJ2-1, with D possibly called TRBD1 or TRBD2 (5 bases each). The CDR3 has 17 residues. Germline-derived CDR1 and CDR2 are SGHTA and FQGTGA. The V end was cut by 1 base, the J end by 0 bases, with 13 bases between. The CDR3 nucleotides read TGTGCCAGCAGCTTAAGTTCTGGGACCCGCTCCTACAATGAGCAGTTCTTC. Translated, it gives CASSLSSGTRSYNEQFF.

The V and J genes are TRBV30 and TRBJ2-4, with D maybe TRBD1 (5 bases). The V end was cut by 2 bases, the J end by 6 bases, with 11 bases between. The CDR3 consists of 13 residues. Looked up from germline, CDR1 is GTSNPN and CDR2 is SVGIG (reference sequence). Here the CDR3 reads CAWSYVTANIQYF. As DNA, the CDR3 is TGTGCCTGGAGTTACGTGACAGCAAACATTCAGTACTTC.

This clone was recorded a few times. The chain uses TRBV14 and TRBJ1-6; 7 positions agree with TRBD1. The CDR3 is 14 residues long. After removal of 1 base from V and 9 bases from J, the junction contained 3 bases not matched to a gene. Germline CDR1 and CDR2: SGHDN and FVKESK. CDR3 amino acids: CASSQVTGSSPLHF. The CDR3 coding sequence is TGTGCCAGCAGCCAAGTGACAGGGAGTTCACCCCTCCACTTT. Looking up the rest from reference TRBV14 and TRBJ1-6 gives the full variable domain: EAGVTQFPSHSVIEKGQTVTLRCDPISGHDNLYWYRRVMGKEIKFLLHFVKESKQDESGMPNNRFLAERTGGTYSTLKVQPAELEDSGVYFCASSQVTGSSPLHFGNGTRLTVT.

This rearrangement joins TRBV7-9 to TRBJ2-6; D ambiguous. The germline V gene has CDR1 SEHNR and CDR2 FQNEAQ (reference sequence). Trimming removed 5 bases from V and 0 bases from J, with 8 bases in between. The CDR3 covers 15 residues. Here the CDR3 DNA reads TGTGCCAGCAGCCCTGACGGCTCTGGGGCCAACGTCCTGACTTTC. Protein sequence: CASSPDGSGANVLTF.

This clone turned up a few times. V is TRBV10-3 and J is TRBJ2-3; D uncertain. This CDR3 spans 12 amino acids. The V gene lost 6 bases and the J gene lost 2 bases, with 6 bases spanning the gap. Germline CDR1 is ENHRY and CDR2 is SYGVKD. The DNA of the CDR3 is TGTGCCATCAGCACACCCACAGATACGCAGTATTTT. Translation: CAISTPTDTQYF.

The chain is built from TRBV7-2 and TRBJ1-2; 10 nucleotides align to TRBD1. Germline CDR1 reads SGHTA; CDR2 reads FQGNSA. Unmatched junction bases numbered 7, after V lost 5 bases and J lost 4 bases. This CDR3 has 15 amino acids. The CDR3 nucleotides read TGTGCCAGCAGCCCGTGGACAGGGGGGCTCTATGGCTACACCTTC. It translates to CASSPWTGGLYGYTF.

V is TRBV27 and J is TRBJ2-7; TRBD1 is a possible D gene (6 bases). CDR3 length: 13 residues. Trimming left V 6 bases short and J 0 bases short, with 9 bases between. The germline V gene encodes CDR1 MNHEY and CDR2 SMNVEV (reference sequence). The CDR3 bases are TGTGCCAGCAGGGACAGCAGCTCCTACGAGCAGTACTTC. It encodes CASRDSSSYEQYF.

The table lists this clone with a few counts. This rearrangement joins TRBV10-2 to TRBJ1-1; D is uncertain. The V gene lost 3 bases and the J gene lost 6 bases, with 20 bases spanning the gap. The CDR3 runs to 16 residues. Germline V CDR1 and CDR2: WSHSY, SAAADI. This CDR3 reads CASSEEVQLSGAEAFF. The CDR3 DNA reads TGCGCCAGCAGTGAAGAGGTCCAATTGTCGGGCGCTGAAGCTTTCTTT.

The chain joins TRBV29-1 to TRBJ1-2; D remains ambiguous. The CDR3 loop spans 10 amino acids. Deletions cut 5 bases from V and 2 bases from J, with 3 bases between. Germline CDR1 reads SQVTM; CDR2 reads ANQGSEA. The CDR3 sequence is CSVRNYGYTF. The CDR3 DNA sequence: TGCAGCGTTAGGAACTATGGCTACACCTTC.

This chain joins TRBV11-1 and TRBJ2-7; possible D gene TRBD1, 6 bases. The length of the CDR3 is 13 residues. The V and J ends lost 5 bases and 5 bases respectively, with 13 bases between them. Germline V gene data show CDR1 as SGHAT and CDR2 as FQDESV (reference sequence). The CDR3 DNA sequence: TGTGCCAGCAGCGAACAGGGTCTCAACGAGCAGTACTTC. Translated: CASSEQGLNEQYF.

V gene TRBV2 combines with J gene TRBJ2-2; 7 bases map to TRBD1. V gave up 6 bases and J gave up 6 bases; unmatched junction bases: 7. The germline V gene has CDR1 SNHLY and CDR2 FYNNEI. This CDR3 has 14 residues. Here the CDR3 DNA reads TGTGCCAGCAGACCGGGACAGCCCGCCGGGGAGCTGTTTTTT. This gives the protein CASRPGQPAGELFF. Supplemented by reference TRBV2 and TRBJ2-2, the full variable domain reads EPEVTQTPSHQVTQMGQEVILRCVPISNHLYFYWYRQILGQKVEFLVSFYNNEISEKSEIFDDQFSVERPDGSNFTLKIRSTKLEDSAMYFCASRPGQPAGELFFGEGSRLTVL.

This clone occurred many times. The chain uses TRBV4-1 and TRBJ2-1, with TRBD1 matching 11 bases. Trimming cost V 4 bases and J 8 bases; bases outside gene matches: 7. Germline CDR1 MGHRA, CDR2 YSYEKL. CDR3 length equals 15 residues. The CDR3 region is CASSLRDRGSDEQFF. CDR3 in DNA: TGCGCCAGCAGCCTTCGGGACAGGGGGTCGGATGAGCAGTTCTTC.

The V call is TRBV4-3, the J call TRBJ2-7; 8 positions match TRBD1. The CDR3 contains 16 residues. V shed 0 bases, J shed 2 bases, and the junction held 6 bases outside the gene matches. Germline CDR1 is LGHNA and CDR2 is YSLEER. CDR3 protein: CASSQEVGRGPYEQYF. The CDR3 DNA follows: TGCGCCAGCAGCCAAGAGGTCGGCAGGGGGCCCTACGAGCAGTACTTC.

This clone appeared many times. The J gene is TRBJ2-3, the V gene TRBV5-4; D is ambiguous. Trimming stripped 3 bases from V and 7 bases from J, with 9 bases between. The germline V gene encodes CDR1 SGHNT and CDR2 YYREEE (reference sequence). The CDR3 sequence is 12 residues long. DNA for the CDR3: TGTGCCAGCAGCTCTACCCTAAATACGCAGTATTTT. This encodes CASSSTLNTQYF.

There are a few counts of this clone. The CDR3 here is CASRVREETQYF. The CDR3 DNA sequence: TGTGCCAGCAGGGTACGGGAAGAGACCCAGTACTTC. The J gene is TRBJ2-5, the V gene TRBV5-6; D remains unclear. The CDR3 is 12 residues long. Germline CDR1 and CDR2: SGHDT and YYEEEE. V was pared by 5 bases and J by 3 bases, with 8 bases between. Complete variable domain (other parts from reference TRBV5-6 and TRBJ2-5): DAGVTQSPTHLIKTRGQQVTLRCSPKSGHDTVSWYQQALGQGPQFIFQYYEEEERQRGNFPDRFSGHQFPNYSSELNVNALLLGDSALYLCASRVREETQYFGPGTRLLVL.

The chain combines TRBV5-1 with TRBJ1-1; 7 positions match TRBD1. There are 17 residues in the CDR3. V shed 1 base, J shed 5 bases, and the junction held 14 bases outside the gene matches. The germline CDR1 and CDR2 sequences are SGHRS and YFSETQ. The CDR3 DNA reads TGCGCCAGCAGCTTGCTCGACGGAAACAGGGGAGGTACTGAAGCTTTCTTT. Translated, it gives CASSLLDGNRGGTEAFF.

This chain connects TRBV18 to TRBJ2-3; D unclear. The ends were cut back, 6 bases at V and 3 bases at J, with 19 bases in the middle. The CDR3 is made up of 16 amino acids. Germline V gene data show CDR1 as KGHSH and CDR2 as LQKENI. For the CDR3, the DNA is TGTGCCAGCTCCCCCGTCGCAGCATCGCAAACAGATACGCAGTATTTT. It specifies CASSPVAASQTDTQYF.

The chain joins TRBV6-6 to TRBJ1-4, with TRBD1 as a possible D gene (6 bases). The CDR3 is made up of 13 amino acids. The germline V and J ends were trimmed by 6 bases and 4 bases, with 9 bases remaining between them. Germline V CDR1 and CDR2: MNHNY, SVGAGI (reference sequence). DNA for the CDR3: TGTGCCAGCAGGACAGGAGTTAATGAAAAACTGTTTTTT. Amino acid sequence: CASRTGVNEKLFF.

Only a few counts were recorded for this clone. This chain joins TRBV29-1 and TRBJ1-1; 11 positions match TRBD1. V lost 3 bases and J lost 5; bases outside the gene matches: 8. CDR3 length: 15 amino acids. Germline CDR1 SQVTM, CDR2 ANQGSEA. The CDR3 protein is CSVDLGQGARTEAFF. DNA of the CDR3: TGCAGCGTTGATCTAGGACAGGGGGCGCGTACTGAAGCTTTCTTT.

V usage is TRBV5-6 and J usage is TRBJ2-3; TRBD2 is a possible D gene (5 bases). The CDR3 length is 14 residues. Germline V CDR1 and CDR2: SGHDT, YYEEEE. Between the trimmed V and J ends, which lost 0 bases and 3 bases, there was a span of 8 bases. The CDR3 region has the DNA TGTGCCAGCAGCTTGGGGCTAGCTACAGATACGCAGTATTTT. It yields the protein CASSLGLATDTQYF.

Comment on this clone: The same CDR3 is also encoded by other DNA sequences in this sample. The chain carries TRBV5-1 and TRBJ2-7, with 9 nucleotides matching TRBD1. Germline loops: CDR1 SGHRS, CDR2 YFSETQ. J was trimmed by 0 bases and V by 4 bases; bases with no gene match: 2. The CDR3 runs 14 residues. The CDR3 region is CASSPGQGSYEQYF. CDR3 sequence (DNA): TGCGCCAGCAGCCCGGGACAGGGCTCCTACGAGCAGTACTTC.